A selection of T cell receptor beta chains follows, all from one sample in a study of T cell responses to AZD1222 COVID-19 vaccine. Using immunoSEQ multiplex PCR, the repertoire was profiled, and TCRdb retains in-frame clones only, with some absent. The sample lists about 120,000 clones; about nine tenths were seen once. Sequenced material: peripheral blood, taken on day 0 of AZD1222 vaccination. The receptors shown here come from an adult in good health. The CDR3 runs from the conserved cysteine through the conserved F or W. The D gene is left open where the match is weak. Rows may omit the clone size; those that give it use once, few, many or a size class.

CDR3 protein: CASNKKGQRFNQPQHF
CDR3 DNA: TGTGCCAGTAATAAAAAGGGACAGAGATTCAATCAGCCCCAGCATTTT
D gene: TRBD1
V gene: TRBV19
J gene: TRBJ1-5
clone size: -

CDR3 protein: CASSFDRDIGQPQHF
CDR3 DNA: TGTGCCAGCAGTTTTGATCGGGACATAGGGCAGCCCCAGCATTTT
D gene: -
V gene: TRBV27
J gene: TRBJ1-5
clone size: -

CDR3 protein: CATSRGVLASLGEQFF
CDR3 DNA: TGTGCCACCAGCAGAGGCGTACTAGCGTCGTTGGGTGAGCAGTTCTTC
D gene: TRBD2
V gene: TRBV15
J gene: TRBJ2-1
clone size: once

CDR3 protein: CASSSQIGVKGQETQYF
CDR3 DNA: TGTGCCAGCAGCTCCCAAATAGGGGTAAAGGGACAAGAGACCCAGTACTTC
D gene: -
V gene: TRBV7-9
J gene: TRBJ2-5
clone size: -

CDR3 protein: CASSQEGRQAEAFF
CDR3 DNA: TGCGCCAGCAGCCAAGAGGGGCGGCAGGCTGAAGCTTTCTTT
D gene: -
V gene: TRBV4-1
J gene: TRBJ1-1
clone size: -

CDR3 protein: CASSQLRRTAEKLFF
CDR3 DNA: TGTGCCAGCAGCCAATTAAGAAGGACAGCTGAAAAACTGTTTTTT
D gene: -
V gene: TRBV14
J gene: TRBJ1-4
clone size: -

CDR3 protein: CASSLSGVTGNEQFF
CDR3 DNA: TGCGCCAGCAGCCTTAGCGGGGTTACTGGGAATGAGCAGTTCTTC
D gene: TRBD2
V gene: TRBV5-1
J gene: TRBJ2-1
clone size: -

CDR3 protein: CASSQEPYEQYF
CDR3 DNA: TGCGCCAGCAGCCAAGAACCCTACGAGCAGTACTTC
D gene: -
V gene: TRBV5-1
J gene: TRBJ2-7
clone size: -

CDR3 protein: CASSVGQGANSPLHF
CDR3 DNA: TGTGCCAGCAGCGTAGGTCAGGGGGCGAATTCACCCCTCCACTTT
D gene: TRBD1
V gene: TRBV9
J gene: TRBJ1-6
clone size: once

CDR3 protein: CASSYEWGSNLYGYTF
CDR3 DNA: TGTGCCAGCAGTTACGAGTGGGGAAGTAATCTCTATGGCTACACCTTC
D gene: -
V gene: TRBV6-2/TRBV6-3
J gene: TRBJ1-2
clone size: -

CDR3 protein: CASADRPVQEAFF
CDR3 DNA: TGTGCCAGCGCGGACAGACCCGTTCAGGAAGCTTTCTTT
D gene: -
V gene: TRBV6-5
J gene: TRBJ1-1
clone size: -

CDR3 protein: CSVELAGAYEQYF
CDR3 DNA: TGCAGCGTTGAACTAGCGGGGGCCTACGAGCAGTACTTC
D gene: TRBD2
V gene: TRBV29-1
J gene: TRBJ2-7
clone size: -

CDR3 protein: CASSQVGNYGYTF
CDR3 DNA: TGTGCCAGCAGCCAAGTCGGTAACTATGGCTACACCTTC
D gene: -
V gene: TRBV3-1/TRBV3-2
J gene: TRBJ1-2
clone size: -

CDR3 protein: CASSSSTGNTIYF
CDR3 DNA: TGTGCCAGCAGTTCTTCAACTGGAAACACCATATATTTT
D gene: -
V gene: TRBV12-3/TRBV12-4
J gene: TRBJ1-3
clone size: -

CDR3 protein: CAWSAGTGGHGYTF
CDR3 DNA: TGTGCCTGGAGCGCCGGAACAGGGGGGCATGGCTACACCTTC
D gene: TRBD1
V gene: TRBV30
J gene: TRBJ1-2
clone size: once

CDR3 protein: CASSQDWALGGAYEQYF
CDR3 DNA: TGCGCCAGCAGCCAAGACTGGGCGTTGGGAGGAGCCTACGAGCAGTACTTC
D gene: -
V gene: TRBV4-3
J gene: TRBJ2-7
clone size: -

CDR3 protein: CASSRPTGTNEKLFF
CDR3 DNA: TGTGCCAGCAGCCGCCCGACGGGAACTAATGAAAAACTGTTTTTT
D gene: -
V gene: TRBV3-1/TRBV3-2
J gene: TRBJ1-4
clone size: -

CDR3 protein: CASRGAGARNSPLHF
CDR3 DNA: TGTGCCAGTAGAGGTGCGGGGGCTCGCAATTCACCCCTCCACTTT
D gene: -
V gene: TRBV19
J gene: TRBJ1-6
clone size: -

CDR3 protein: CASSEVAGGQTGETQYF
CDR3 DNA: TGTGCCAGCAGTGAAGTAGCGGGAGGCCAAACTGGAGAGACCCAGTACTTC
D gene: TRBD2
V gene: TRBV6-1
J gene: TRBJ2-5
clone size: -

CDR3 protein: CASSMGQGGNQPQHF
CDR3 DNA: TGTGCCAGTAGTATGGGACAGGGTGGTAATCAGCCCCAGCATTTT
D gene: TRBD1
V gene: TRBV19
J gene: TRBJ1-5
clone size: -

CDR3 protein: CASSLRGTQPQHF
CDR3 DNA: TGTGCCAGCAGTTTACGGGGGACCCAGCCCCAGCATTTT
D gene: -
V gene: TRBV28
J gene: TRBJ1-5
clone size: -

CDR3 protein: CASDGTSGNTIYF
CDR3 DNA: TGTGCCAGCGACGGGACGTCTGGAAACACCATATATTTT
D gene: -
V gene: TRBV6-6
J gene: TRBJ1-3
clone size: -

CDR3 protein: CASSQETQYF
CDR3 DNA: TGTGCCAGCTCTCAAGAGACCCAGTACTTC
D gene: -
V gene: TRBV18
J gene: TRBJ2-5
clone size: once

CDR3 protein: CASSTTTGDWYEQYF
CDR3 DNA: TGTGCCAGCTCAACAACCACGGGGGATTGGTACGAGCAGTACTTC
D gene: -
V gene: TRBV18
J gene: TRBJ2-7
clone size: -

CDR3 protein: CASSQDNRDYYTDTQYF
CDR3 DNA: TGCGCCAGCAGCCAGGACAATCGGGACTACTACACAGATACGCAGTATTTT
D gene: TRBD2
V gene: TRBV4-1
J gene: TRBJ2-3
clone size: -

CDR3 protein: CSGGTEAFF
CDR3 DNA: TGCAGCGGCGGCACTGAAGCTTTCTTT
D gene: -
V gene: TRBV29-1
J gene: TRBJ1-1
clone size: -

CDR3 protein: CASSRGTPGANVLTF
CDR3 DNA: TGTGCCAGCAGCAGAGGGACACCTGGGGCCAACGTCCTGACTTTC
D gene: -
V gene: TRBV28
J gene: TRBJ2-6
clone size: -

CDR3 protein: CSAREGYGYTF
CDR3 DNA: TGCAGTGCCAGAGAGGGGTATGGCTACACCTTC
D gene: -
V gene: TRBV20-1
J gene: TRBJ1-2
clone size: -

CDR3 protein: CASSLGFGEQQYF
CDR3 DNA: TGTGCCAGCAGCTTAGGCTTCGGTGAGCAGCAGTATTTT
D gene: -
V gene: TRBV11-3
J gene: TRBJ2-3
clone size: -

CDR3 protein: CASSIGMNTEAFF
CDR3 DNA: TGTGCCAGTAGTATAGGGATGAACACTGAAGCTTTCTTT
D gene: -
V gene: TRBV19
J gene: TRBJ1-1
clone size: -

CDR3 protein: CASSPRSSYNSPLHF
CDR3 DNA: TGCGCCAGCAGCCCGAGGTCCTCCTATAATTCACCCCTCCACTTT
D gene: -
V gene: TRBV4-1
J gene: TRBJ1-6
clone size: -

CDR3 protein: CASSPRTEHNQPQHF
CDR3 DNA: TGTGCCAGCAGCCCCCGGACAGAACACAATCAGCCCCAGCATTTT
D gene: -
V gene: TRBV6-2/TRBV6-3
J gene: TRBJ1-5
clone size: -

CDR3 protein: CASSERNSPLHF
CDR3 DNA: TGTGCCAGCAGCGAGCGAAATTCACCCCTCCACTTT
D gene: -
V gene: TRBV28
J gene: TRBJ1-6
clone size: -

CDR3 protein: CASSQIRAGEAFF
CDR3 DNA: TGTGCCAGCAGCCAAATTAGGGCCGGGGAAGCTTTCTTT
D gene: -
V gene: TRBV14
J gene: TRBJ1-1
clone size: -

CDR3 protein: CASSPTSGTGELFF
CDR3 DNA: TGTGCCAGCAGCCCGACTAGCGGCACCGGGGAGCTGTTTTTT
D gene: TRBD2
V gene: TRBV7-2
J gene: TRBJ2-2
clone size: -

CDR3 protein: CASSYLGGADTQYF
CDR3 DNA: TGTGCCAGCAGTTATCTAGGGGGAGCAGATACGCAGTATTTT
D gene: -
V gene: TRBV6-5
J gene: TRBJ2-3
clone size: -

CDR3 protein: CSAPHYGYTF
CDR3 DNA: TGCAGTGCGCCGCACTATGGCTACACCTTC
D gene: -
V gene: TRBV20-1
J gene: TRBJ1-2
clone size: -

CDR3 protein: CAWRAGANGYTF
CDR3 DNA: TGTGCCTGGAGAGCAGGGGCTAATGGCTACACCTTC
D gene: -
V gene: TRBV30
J gene: TRBJ1-2
clone size: -

CDR3 protein: CASSLDRLQWKYNEQFF
CDR3 DNA: TGTGCCAGCAGCTTAGATCGGCTGCAGTGGAAATACAATGAGCAGTTCTTC
D gene: -
V gene: TRBV11-2
J gene: TRBJ2-1
clone size: -

CDR3 protein: CASSPGTSSHEQFF
CDR3 DNA: TGTGCCAGCTCCCCCGGGACTAGCTCCCATGAGCAGTTCTTC
D gene: TRBD2
V gene: TRBV18
J gene: TRBJ2-1
clone size: -

CDR3 protein: CASREGTDSSYEQYF
CDR3 DNA: TGTGCCAGCAGAGAAGGGACGGACAGCTCCTACGAGCAGTACTTC
D gene: -
V gene: TRBV6-1
J gene: TRBJ2-7
clone size: -

CDR3 protein: CASQGASSYNEQFF
CDR3 DNA: TGTGCCAGCCAGGGGGCAAGCTCCTACAATGAGCAGTTCTTC
D gene: TRBD1
V gene: TRBV28
J gene: TRBJ2-1
clone size: -

CDR3 protein: CASSLGQGKLFF
CDR3 DNA: TGTGCCAGCAGCTTAGGACAGGGAAAACTGTTTTTT
D gene: TRBD1
V gene: TRBV7-6
J gene: TRBJ1-4
clone size: -

CDR3 protein: CASSYTLLGGFFERNQPQHF
CDR3 DNA: TGTGCCAGCAGTTACACCCTTCTCGGGGGGTTCTTCGAACGCAATCAGCCCCAGCATTTT
D gene: -
V gene: TRBV6-2/TRBV6-3
J gene: TRBJ1-5
clone size: -

CDR3 protein: CASSDTDRGLDSPLHF
CDR3 DNA: TGTGCCAGCAGCGACACCGACAGGGGGCTAGATTCACCCCTCCACTTT
D gene: TRBD1
V gene: TRBV7-9
J gene: TRBJ1-6
clone size: -

CDR3 protein: CATSRDTGGFYGYTF
CDR3 DNA: TGTGCCACCAGCAGAGATACAGGAGGCTTCTATGGCTACACCTTC
D gene: -
V gene: TRBV15
J gene: TRBJ1-2
clone size: -

CDR3 protein: CASSSSRGNTEAFF
CDR3 DNA: TGTGCCAGCAGCTCATCCCGGGGGAACACTGAAGCTTTCTTT
D gene: -
V gene: TRBV7-9
J gene: TRBJ1-1
clone size: -